The entry below gives a single T cell receptor (beta chain) sequence along with its context. No antigen is known for it. CDR1 and CDR2 (germline): MNHNS, SASEGT. Trimming cost V 5 bases and J 0 bases, with 11 bases left between them. The length of the CDR3 is 14 residues. This record belongs to a study of cytomegalovirus exposure and HLA in healthy donors. Overall study findings and caveats: Three CMV-associated chains proved CMV antigen-specific in vitro. The TCR clusters that emerged in the first cohort tended, a later analysis found, to co-occur in the 120 validation repertoires. Altogether, 150 to 200 TCR beta chains were recorded as cytomegalovirus-associated.

Some clones are missing from TCRdb's copy, which holds only in-frame ones; the method was immunoSEQ multiplex PCR. Of approximately 50,000 clones detected, 88% appear once; the ten largest clones hold about 6.7%. This TCR was recovered from a woman aged 25 to 45 in good health and CMV-seronegative. The chain links TRBV6-1 to TRBJ2-7, with D possibly TRBD2 on 6 matching bases. Sequenced material: PBMCs. The CDR3 nucleotides are TGTGCCAGCAGTCGAGCGGGTAGCTCCTACGAGCAGTACTTC. This encodes CASSRAGSSYEQYF.